This T cell receptor beta chain was profiled in a study of blood T cell repertoires in COVID-19. Study overall: The United States, Italy and Spain supplied acute and convalescent COVID-19 samples. Nucleic acid was either cDNA or gDNA, and it came from T cells, B-cell-depleted T cells, or PBMCs.

The CDR3 length is 12 residues. Germline values: CDR1 LGHNT, CDR2 FRNRAP. V was pared by 6 bases and J by 4 bases, with 7 bases between. The repertoire was sequenced with immunoSEQ multiplex PCR; TCRdb's copy has only in-frame clones and lacks some. The top ten clones hold under 3.5% of a sample with 180,000 or so clones, 78% of them seen once. The chain recombines TRBV12-5 with TRBJ2-1; D gene ambiguous. The TCR was taken from a woman aged 80 or older with active or convalescent COVID-19. The material sequenced was peripheral blood. CDR3: CASGLFYNEQFF. DNA for the CDR3: TGTGCTAGTGGCCTATTTTACAATGAGCAGTTCTTC. Drawing the rest from reference TRBV12-5 and TRBJ2-1, the complete variable domain is DARVTQTPRHKVTEMGQEVTMRCQPILGHNTVFWYRQTMMQGLELLAYFRNRAPLDDSGMPKDRFSAEMPDATLATLKIQPSEPRDSAVYFCASGLFYNEQFFGPGTRLTVL.